Presented here are 6 T cell receptor beta chains from one specimen sequenced in a study of shared clonotypes between healthy human individuals. CD45RO-negative, CCR7-selected cells formed the naive CD8 fraction, which excluded terminally differentiated effector memory CD45RA+ cells. Generated by immunoSEQ multiplex PCR, the TCRdb table keeps only in-frame clones and is missing some. Among fewer than 1 million clones, about 97% were seen once, and the ten largest hold under 0.3%. The sample comprised naive CD8+ T cells sorted from blood. These receptors were taken from a man aged 25 to 40 in good health.

Turning to this clone: Distinct nucleotide sequences in the sample also encode this CDR3. This sequence joins TRBV27 and TRBJ2-7; D ambiguous. This CDR3 is built from 12 residues. Deletions cut 5 bases from V and 3 bases from J, with 8 bases between. The V gene's germline CDR1 is MNHEY and CDR2 SMNVEV (reference sequence). The CDR3 DNA reads as TGTGCCAGCAGTCTACAAGGCTACGAGCAGTACTTC. Protein product: CASSLQGYEQYF.

The rearrangement joins TRBV6-5 to TRBJ2-1; D is ambiguous. The length of the CDR3 is 15 residues. The V end lost 3 bases, the J end lost 3 bases, and 12 bases lay between the germline ends. The germline V gene has CDR1 MNHEY and CDR2 SVGAGI. The CDR3 DNA reads as TGTGCCAGCAGTTATGGCGGAGCCCGCTACAATGAGCAGTTCTTC. This gives the protein CASSYGGARYNEQFF.

This sequence joins TRBV11-2 and TRBJ1-1, with 7 bases lining up with TRBD1. CDR3 length equals 13 residues. Trimming at V came to 4 bases and at J to 6 bases, leaving 5 bases not matched to a gene. Germline V gives CDR1 SGHAT, CDR2 FQNNGV. CDR3 in amino acids: CASSSGTAAEAFF. CDR3 DNA: TGTGCCAGCAGCTCAGGGACAGCGGCTGAAGCTTTCTTT. Supplemented by reference TRBV11-2 and TRBJ1-1, the full variable domain reads EAGVAQSPRYKIIEKRQSVAFWCNPISGHATLYWYQQILGQGPKLLIQFQNNGVVDDSQLPKDRFSAERLKGVDSTLKIQPAKLEDSAVYLCASSSGTAAEAFFGQGTRLTVV.

Worth noting for this clone: Other DNA sequences in this sample translate to the same CDR3. The chain has TRBV7-8 and TRBJ2-5; maybe TRBD2 (6 bases). Germline CDR1 reads SGHVS; CDR2 reads FQNEAQ. This CDR3 contains 14 residues. V lost 5 bases to trimming and J lost 0 bases, with 10 bases between them. DNA of the CDR3: TGTGCCAGCAGCCTATTAGCGGACCAAGAGACCCAGTACTTC. Amino acids: CASSLLADQETQYF.

This rearrangement joins TRBV29-1 to TRBJ2-1; possibly TRBD2 for D (6 bases). Trimming took off 4 bases at V and 1 base at J, with 8 bases between the two ends. The CDR3 totals 13 residues. Germline CDR1 reads SQVTM; CDR2 reads ANQGSEA. The CDR3 spells CSVGDSSYNEQFF. CDR3 nucleotide sequence: TGCAGCGTTGGGGACTCGTCCTACAATGAGCAGTTCTTC.

In this sample, this clone turned up once. The gene calls are TRBV2 and TRBJ2-7; no definite D call. The CDR3 is made up of 11 amino acids. CDR1 SNHLY and CDR2 FYNNEI come from the germline V gene. The V end was cut by 2 bases, the J end by 6 bases, with 5 bases between. CDR3 in DNA: TGTGCCAGCAGTGAACAGTTCGAGCAGTACTTC. Its translation is CASSEQFEQYF.